The clone carrying this T cell receptor beta chain occurred a few times. The data derive from a study of T-cell memory formation after mild COVID-19. The V gene's germline CDR1 is SGHRS and CDR2 YFSETQ. With V trimmed by 0 bases and J by 6 bases, 9 bases remained unmatched. This CDR3 is built from 17 residues. Each CDR3 protein is one row after TCRdb ran MiXCR on the 5' RACE reads. The table lists 400,000 to 500,000 distinct CDR3 sequences, 20% to 25% of them singletons, with around 8.8% in the top ten. The receptor's source is an adult woman who had mild COVID-19 (a few samples of this study predate the infection). Cell type and time point are not known. The sample comprised PBMCs or a T cell subset sorted from them (not recorded which). The chain links TRBV5-1 to TRBJ2-1, with 10 positions matching TRBD2. The CDR3 is CASSLELAGTSLNEQFF. For the CDR3, the DNA is TGCGCCAGCAGCTTGGAACTAGCGGGGACCTCTCTCAATGAGCAGTTCTTC.